This TCR beta chain stems from a study of OX40 agonist ivuxolimab in advanced cancers. For the study at large: From roughly 20 to 85 years was the age range, with a mean of approximately 63 years, and nearly 85% were male. Study-level results: Clonal expansion was seen in CD4+ and CD8+ blood T cells by week 6 at 0.1 to 3.0 mg/kg. With doses of 0.1-3.0 mg/kg, partial responders showed among the lowest clonal expansion. Low levels of normalized T-cell clonal expansion also appeared in some nonresponders.

This CDR3 is built from 13 residues. The V gene's germline CDR1 is GTSNPN and CDR2 SVGIG (reference sequence). V lost 1 base and J lost 6, with 13 bases in between. To note about this clone: Its specificity is not known.

TCRdb keeps only in-frame clones here, not all; method: immunoSEQ multiplex PCR. The table shows about 73,000 clones, with 80% to 90% occurring only once. This receptor was obtained from an adult with an advanced solid tumor such as melanoma, head and neck, liver or kidney cancer. Source: CD4+ or CD8+ T cells sorted from blood, taken in a trial of the OX40 agonist ivuxolimab. V gene TRBV30 combines with J gene TRBJ2-7, with D perhaps TRBD1 or TRBD2 (6 bases each). CDR3 residues: CAWSAPGAAEQYF. Written as DNA, the CDR3 is TGTGCCTGGAGTGCCCCGGGGGCGGCCGAGCAGTACTTC. The whole variable domain, remainder taken from reference TRBV30 and TRBJ2-7, is SQTIHQWPATLVQPVGSPLSLECTVEGTSNPNLYWYRQAAGRGLQLLFYSVGIGQISSEVPQNLSASRPQDRQFILSSKKLLLSDSGFYLCAWSAPGAAEQYFGPGTRLTVT.